The T cell receptor (beta chain) under discussion was sequenced for a study of blood T cell repertoires in COVID-19. Looking at the study overall: Acute-phase and convalescent COVID-19 samples originated in the United States, Italy and Spain. The cDNA or gDNA used as material had been derived from T cells, B-cell-depleted T cells, or PBMCs.

Authors' processing steps: Cell counts per sample came from amplifying reference gene primers. Sequenced by immunoSEQ multiplex PCR; TCRdb stores in-frame clones only, minus some. V and J calls and clone size come straight from that table; D and trimming were deduced from the DNA. The sample consists of 250,000 to 350,000 clones, around 90% of them appearing once. Trimming pared 10 bases from V and 0 bases from J, leaving 9 bases between. This CDR3 comprises 13 residues. Germline CDR1 is MDHEN and CDR2 is SYDVKM. The V and J genes are TRBV28 and TRBJ1-4; D is undetermined. The receptor was isolated from a man aged 18 to 30 with active or convalescent COVID-19. Sequencing was performed on peripheral blood. DNA of the CDR3: TGTGCCACCGAACCAGCAACTAATGAAAAACTGTTTTTT. This gives the protein CATEPATNEKLFF.